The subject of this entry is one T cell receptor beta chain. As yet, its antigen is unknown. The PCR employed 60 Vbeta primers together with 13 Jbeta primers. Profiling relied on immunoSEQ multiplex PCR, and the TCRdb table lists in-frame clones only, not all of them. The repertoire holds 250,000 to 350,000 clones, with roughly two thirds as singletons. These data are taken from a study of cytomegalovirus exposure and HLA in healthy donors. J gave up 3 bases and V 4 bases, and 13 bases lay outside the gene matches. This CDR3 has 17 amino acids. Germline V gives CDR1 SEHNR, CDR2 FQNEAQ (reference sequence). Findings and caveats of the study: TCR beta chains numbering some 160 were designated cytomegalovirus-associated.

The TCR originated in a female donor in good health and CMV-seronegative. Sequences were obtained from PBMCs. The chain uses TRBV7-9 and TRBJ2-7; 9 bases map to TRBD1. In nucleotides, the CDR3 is TGTGCCAGCAGCTCACGGGGAGACAGGGGGATCAGCTACGAGCAGTACTTC. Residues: CASSSRGDRGISYEQYF.